This T cell receptor beta chain was sequenced during a study of radiation and T cells in renal cell carcinoma. Study-wide results and limits: In blood, top tumor clones expanded by 2 weeks, shrinking by 4. Pretreatment tumor biopsies were lacking, so baseline clonotypes are unknown.

The V end was cut by 0 bases, the J end by 0 bases, with 6 bases between. This CDR3 contains 14 residues. Germline V gene data show CDR1 as SGHDN and CDR2 as FVKESK. Comment on this clone: Antigen: not known.

Clones were sequenced by immunoSEQ multiplex PCR, and TCRdb holds only the in-frame ones, with some missing. The data hold around 180,000 clones, with roughly nine tenths observed a single time. The time point denotes: blood 4 weeks post-SBRT, at nephrectomy. The treatment: 15 Gy SBRT to primary tumor, nephrectomy 4 weeks later. Nephrectomy followed 15 Gy stereotactic body radiation by 4 weeks. The patient's renal cell carcinoma had clear cell pathology. The chain carries TRBV14 and TRBJ2-7; D uncertain. This receptor was taken from a woman aged 45-65 years with renal cell carcinoma. Here the sequenced sample was blood, taken from a patient whose treatment included radiotherapy and nephrectomy. In DNA, the CDR3 is TGTGCCAGCAGCCAAGATTGGACCTCCTACGAGCAGTACTTC. It encodes CASSQDWTSYEQYF.